Sequencing of this T cell receptor beta chain was carried out in a study of blood T cell repertoires in COVID-19. Study-wide background: Both acute and convalescent COVID-19 samples were obtained from the United States, Italy and Spain. T cells, B-cell-depleted T cells, or PBMCs provided the cDNA or gDNA that served as material.

Source study methods: Amplified reference gene primers provided the basis for estimating nucleated cell counts. TCRdb's table, derived via immunoSEQ multiplex PCR, lists solely in-frame clones and lacks some. The D gene and trimming were derived from the DNA, and the V and J assignments and clone size from that table. This table holds about 92,000 clones, around 85% found once. Germline CDR1 is MDHEN and CDR2 is SYDVKM. Trimming took 2 bases from V and 4 from J, leaving 8 bases between them. There are 14 residues in the CDR3. Material for sequencing was peripheral blood. The sequence was obtained from a man older than 75 with acute or convalescent COVID-19. The V and J genes are TRBV28 and TRBJ1-4; weak D call: TRBD1 (5 bases). CDR3 coding DNA: TGTGCCAGCAGTTTACGACAGTTTAATGAAAAACTGTTTTTT. Its translation: CASSLRQFNEKLFF.